The TCR beta chain under discussion was sequenced for a study of blood T cell repertoires in COVID-19. Study information: Nucleic acid was either cDNA or gDNA, and it came from T cells, B-cell-depleted T cells, or PBMCs.

In the source study's methods: Scientists estimated how many nucleated cells there were by amplifying reference gene primers. Libraries were prepared by immunoSEQ multiplex PCR; TCRdb keeps only in-frame clonotypes and omits some of them. V and J calls and clone size are as listed in that table; D and trimming were resolved from the DNA. The sample comprises approximately 25,000 clones, roughly 80% of which are singletons, and 55% to 65% rests with the top ten. Trimming removed 1 base at V and 2 bases at J, with 14 bases between. The CDR3 contains 16 residues. The V gene's germline CDR1 is SGHAT and CDR2 FQNNGV.

Sequencing was done on a sample of peripheral blood. The chain recombines TRBV11-2 with TRBJ1-1; unclear D gene. The sequence derives from a woman over 75 with acute or convalescent COVID-19. This CDR3 is CASSLGEWHRNTEAFF. The CDR3 DNA is TGTGCCAGCAGCTTAGGGGAGTGGCACCGTAACACTGAAGCTTTCTTT. The complete variable domain, with remaining parts taken from reference TRBV11-2 and TRBJ1-1, reads EAGVAQSPRYKIIEKRQSVAFWCNPISGHATLYWYQQILGQGPKLLIQFQNNGVVDDSQLPKDRFSAERLKGVDSTLKIQPAKLEDSAVYLCASSLGEWHRNTEAFFGQGTRLTVV.